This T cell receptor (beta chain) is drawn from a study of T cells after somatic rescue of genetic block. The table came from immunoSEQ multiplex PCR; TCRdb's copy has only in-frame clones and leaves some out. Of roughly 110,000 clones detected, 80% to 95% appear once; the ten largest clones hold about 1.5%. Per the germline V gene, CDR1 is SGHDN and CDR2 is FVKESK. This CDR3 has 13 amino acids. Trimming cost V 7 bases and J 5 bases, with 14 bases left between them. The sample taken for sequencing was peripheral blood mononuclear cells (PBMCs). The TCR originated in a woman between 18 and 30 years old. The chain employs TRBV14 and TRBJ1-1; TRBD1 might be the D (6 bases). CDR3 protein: CASTASRGTEAFF. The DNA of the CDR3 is TGTGCCAGCACTGCGAGCAGGGGTACTGAAGCTTTCTTT.